The sequence of this T cell receptor (beta chain) was determined in a study of spatial heterogeneity in lung cancer. Study in general: Unique TCR and UMI combinations averaged more than ten appearances each in raw reads. The study's findings and limits: For expanded intratumoral alpha and beta TCRs, counts tracked tumor mutation counts. Ubiquitous expanded TCR counts tracked ubiquitous nonsynonymous mutations; regional expanded TCR counts tracked regional nonsynonymous mutations.

CDR1 and CDR2 from the germline V gene are SNHLY and FYNNEI. Trimming stripped 0 bases from V and 6 bases from J, with 3 bases between. CDR3 size: 12 residues. Time point of the sample: sample taken at primary tumor resection. The donors, approximately 66 patients with untreated early-stage non-small cell lung cancer, provided the samples. Without sorting, whole RNA was sequenced from tumor, nontumor lung or frozen PBMC. This clonotype is medium-sized within its sample. Its antigen is not identified. TCRdb called the 5' RACE reads again in MiXCR, with one record for every CDR3 protein. This table has about 9,800 distinct CDR3 sequences, over 6% appearing once.

V gene TRBV2 combines with J gene TRBJ2-1, with no clear D. The specimen comprised lung tumor tissue, sampled at surgery. This TCR derives from a male donor with early-stage non-small cell lung cancer. CDR3 DNA sequence: TGTGCCAGCAGTGAAGCTGGCAATGAGCAGTTCTTC. Its translation is CASSEAGNEQFF.